These 5 T cell receptor beta chains were all obtained from the same sample, sequenced in a study of blood T cells in healthy people across ages. A second PCR, run for roughly 7 to 12 cycles, used a sample-barcoded 5' primer plus a J-beta primer mix. TCRdb used MiXCR to reprocess the 5' RACE reads, holding one entry per CDR3 protein. The sample records hundreds of thousands of distinct CDR3 sequences, 58% being singletons. Sequencing was carried out using blood. These receptors originate from a man aged 25 to 45 in good health.

The CDR3 DNA reads as TGCAGTGCTGGAAAGACTGCCTACAATGAGCAGTTCTTC. The encoded protein is CSAGKTAYNEQFF. The rearrangement uses TRBV20-1 and TRBJ2-1; D gene uncertain. The CDR3 spans 13 residues. V was clipped by 5 bases and J by 2 bases, with 10 bases between them. CDR1 and CDR2 (germline): DFQATT, SNEGSKA (reference sequence).

The V and J genes are TRBV20-1 and TRBJ2-3, with D hard to call. CDR3 size: 12 residues. V lost 4 bases to trimming and J lost 2 bases, with 7 bases between them. CDR1 is DFQATT and CDR2 is SNEGSKA in the germline V gene (reference sequence). CDR3 DNA sequence: TGCAGTGCTACCATTACCACAGATACGCAGTATTTT. It codes for CSATITTDTQYF.

The chain joins TRBV20-1 to TRBJ2-5; 9 bases match TRBD2. The V gene's germline CDR1 is DFQATT and CDR2 SNEGSKA (reference sequence). The CDR3 extends over 15 amino acids. Trimming removed 3 bases from V and 5 bases from J; junction bases left unmatched: 10. CDR3 protein: CSASAAGGPAETQYF. The CDR3 DNA reads TGCAGTGCTAGTGCCGCGGGGGGGCCTGCGGAGACCCAGTACTTC.

The rearrangement links TRBV28 to TRBJ2-3, with D tentatively TRBD1 or TRBD2 (5 bases each). This CDR3 spans 13 amino acids. V gave up 8 bases and J gave up 8 bases, with 17 bases separating them. Per germline, CDR1 MDHEN and CDR2 SYDVKM. For the CDR3, the DNA is TGTGCCAGCTACGAGAGAGGGGCGAGTACGCAGTATTTT. Amino acids: CASYERGASTQYF.

The chain has TRBV20-1 and TRBJ2-1; the D gene is possibly TRBD2 (6 bases). Germline lookup yields CDR1 DFQATT and CDR2 SNEGSKA (reference sequence). This CDR3 is built from 12 residues. The V and J ends lost 6 bases and 5 bases respectively, with 11 bases between them. The CDR3 DNA is TGCAGTGCGTCGCTAGCGAACAATGAGCAGTTCTTC. Translated, it gives CSASLANNEQFF.